Sequencing of this TCR beta chain was carried out in a study of T cell responses to AZD1222 COVID-19 vaccine. Study-wide points: A mostly white British donor set with more females was recruited, and clonal diversity was possibly underestimated. Nearly half of spike-specific TCRs reportedly target unmutated variant regions. Spike was spanned by vaccine-associated CD4 TCRs, with dominance at 160-218 and 743-854.

On this clone itself: Its antigen is still unknown.

Sequenced by immunoSEQ multiplex PCR; TCRdb stores in-frame clones only, minus some. Of 110,000 or so clones listed, around 89% are singletons. This TCR was sampled from an adult who received the AZD1222 COVID-19 vaccine. This sample comprised peripheral blood, obtained 28 days after the second AZD1222 dose.

CDR3 residues: CASSAATSTKFF. DNA for the CDR3: TGCGCCAGCAGTGCCGCGACTAGCACAAAGTTCTTC. This rearrangement joins TRBV10-1 to TRBJ2-1; 7 bases fit TRBD2. CDR3 length: 12 residues. The germline V gene has CDR1 WNHNN and CDR2 SYGVQD (reference sequence). After removal of 4 bases from V and 14 bases from J, the junction contained 8 bases not matched to a gene.